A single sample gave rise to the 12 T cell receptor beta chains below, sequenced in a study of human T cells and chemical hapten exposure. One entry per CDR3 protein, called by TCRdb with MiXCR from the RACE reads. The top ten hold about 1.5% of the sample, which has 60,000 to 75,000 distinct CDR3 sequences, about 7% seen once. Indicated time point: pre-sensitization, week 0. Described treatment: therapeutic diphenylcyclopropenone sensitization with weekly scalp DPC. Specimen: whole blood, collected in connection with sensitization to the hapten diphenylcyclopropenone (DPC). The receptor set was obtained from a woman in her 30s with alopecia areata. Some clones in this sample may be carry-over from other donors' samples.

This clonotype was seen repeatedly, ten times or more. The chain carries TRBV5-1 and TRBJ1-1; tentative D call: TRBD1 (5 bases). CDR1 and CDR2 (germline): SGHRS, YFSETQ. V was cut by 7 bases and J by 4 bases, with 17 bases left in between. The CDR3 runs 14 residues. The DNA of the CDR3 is TGCGCCAGCCAACCCGGGGGGGGGACCACTGAAGCTTTCTTT. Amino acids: CASQPGGGTTEAFF. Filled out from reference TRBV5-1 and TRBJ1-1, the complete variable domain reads KAGVTQTPRYLIKTRGQQVTLSCSPISGHRSVSWYQQTPGQGLQFLFEYFSETQRNKGNFPGRFSGRQFSNSRSEMNVSTLELGDSALYLCASQPGGGTTEAFFGQGTRLTVV.

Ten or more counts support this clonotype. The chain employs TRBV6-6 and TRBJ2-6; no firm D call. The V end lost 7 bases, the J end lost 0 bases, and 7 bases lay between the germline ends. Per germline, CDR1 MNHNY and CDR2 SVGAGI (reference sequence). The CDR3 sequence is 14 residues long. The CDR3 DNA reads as TGTGCCAGCAACGAACGCTCTGGGGCCAACGTCCTGACTTTC. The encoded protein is CASNERSGANVLTF.

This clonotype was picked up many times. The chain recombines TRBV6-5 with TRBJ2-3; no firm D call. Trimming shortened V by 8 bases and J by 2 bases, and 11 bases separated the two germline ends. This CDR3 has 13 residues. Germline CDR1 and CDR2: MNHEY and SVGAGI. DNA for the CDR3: TGTGCCAGCCGACCGACCGACACAGATACGCAGTATTTT. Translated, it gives CASRPTDTDTQYF.

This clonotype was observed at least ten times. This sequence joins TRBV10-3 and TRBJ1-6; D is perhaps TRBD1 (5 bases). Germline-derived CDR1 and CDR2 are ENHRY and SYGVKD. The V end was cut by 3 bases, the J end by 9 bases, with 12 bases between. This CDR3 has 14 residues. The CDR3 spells CAISDNGTGSPLHF. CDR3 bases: TGTGCCATCAGTGATAACGGGACTGGTTCACCCCTCCACTTT.

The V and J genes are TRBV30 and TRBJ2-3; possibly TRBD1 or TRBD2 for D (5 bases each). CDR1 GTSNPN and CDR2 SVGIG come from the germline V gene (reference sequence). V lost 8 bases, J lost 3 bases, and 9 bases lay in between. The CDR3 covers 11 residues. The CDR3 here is CAGGATDTQYF. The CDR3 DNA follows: TGTGCCGGGGGTGCTACAGATACGCAGTATTTT.

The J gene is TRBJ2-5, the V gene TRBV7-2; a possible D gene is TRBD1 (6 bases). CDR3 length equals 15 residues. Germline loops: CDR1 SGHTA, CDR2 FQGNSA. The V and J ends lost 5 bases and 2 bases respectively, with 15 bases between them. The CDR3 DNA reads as TGTGCCAGCAGCCCAAGGACAGTTAAACAAGAGACCCAGTACTTC. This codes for CASSPRTVKQETQYF.

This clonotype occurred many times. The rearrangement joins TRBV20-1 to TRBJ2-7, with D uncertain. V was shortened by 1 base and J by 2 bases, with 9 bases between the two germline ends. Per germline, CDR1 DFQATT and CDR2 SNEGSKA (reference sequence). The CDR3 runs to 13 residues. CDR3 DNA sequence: TGCAGTGCTAGAGGCCCTACCACCTACGAGCAGTACTTC. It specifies CSARGPTTYEQYF.

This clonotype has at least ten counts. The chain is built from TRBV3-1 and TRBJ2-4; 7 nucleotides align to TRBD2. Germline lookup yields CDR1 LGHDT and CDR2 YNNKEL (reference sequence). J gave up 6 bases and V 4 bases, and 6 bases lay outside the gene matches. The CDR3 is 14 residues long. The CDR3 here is CASSPTSLGNIQYF. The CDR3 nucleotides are TGTGCCAGCAGCCCGACTAGCCTCGGAAACATTCAGTACTTC.

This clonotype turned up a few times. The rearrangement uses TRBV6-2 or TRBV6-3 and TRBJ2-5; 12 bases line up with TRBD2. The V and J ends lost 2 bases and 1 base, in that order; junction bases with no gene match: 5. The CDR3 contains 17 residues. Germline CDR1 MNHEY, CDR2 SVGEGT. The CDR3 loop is CASSYVLTSGGQETQYF. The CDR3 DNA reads TGTGCCAGCAGTTACGTTTTGACTAGCGGGGGCCAAGAGACCCAGTACTTC.

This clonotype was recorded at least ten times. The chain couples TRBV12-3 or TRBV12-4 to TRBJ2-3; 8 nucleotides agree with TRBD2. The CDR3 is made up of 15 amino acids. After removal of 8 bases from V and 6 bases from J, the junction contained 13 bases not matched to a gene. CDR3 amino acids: CASGPPGLGLDTQYF. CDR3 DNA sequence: TGTGCCAGCGGCCCTCCGGGACTAGGGTTGGATACGCAGTATTTT.

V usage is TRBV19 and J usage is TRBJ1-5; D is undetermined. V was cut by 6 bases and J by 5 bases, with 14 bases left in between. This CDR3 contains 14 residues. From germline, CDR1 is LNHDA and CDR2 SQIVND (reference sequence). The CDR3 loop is CASRGPSHHQPQHF. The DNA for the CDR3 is TGTGCCAGTAGAGGGCCGAGTCATCATCAGCCCCAGCATTTT.

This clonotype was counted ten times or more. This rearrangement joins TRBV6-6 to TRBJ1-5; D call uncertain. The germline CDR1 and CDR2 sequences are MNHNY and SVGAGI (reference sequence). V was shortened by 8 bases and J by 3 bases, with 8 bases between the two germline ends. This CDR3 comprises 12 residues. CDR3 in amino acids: CASAGTNQPQHF. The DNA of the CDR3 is TGTGCCAGCGCGGGAACCAATCAGCCCCAGCATTTT.